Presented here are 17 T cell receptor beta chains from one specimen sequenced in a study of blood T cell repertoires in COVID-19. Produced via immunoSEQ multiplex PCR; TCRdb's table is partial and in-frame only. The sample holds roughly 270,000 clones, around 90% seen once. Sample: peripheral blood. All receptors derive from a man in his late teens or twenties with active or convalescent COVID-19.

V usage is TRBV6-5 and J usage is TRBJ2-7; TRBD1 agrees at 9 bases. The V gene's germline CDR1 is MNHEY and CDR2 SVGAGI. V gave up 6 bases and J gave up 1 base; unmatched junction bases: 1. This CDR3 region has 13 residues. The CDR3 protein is CASRTGGSYEQYF. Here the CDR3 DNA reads TGTGCCAGCAGGACAGGGGGGTCCTACGAGCAGTACTTC.

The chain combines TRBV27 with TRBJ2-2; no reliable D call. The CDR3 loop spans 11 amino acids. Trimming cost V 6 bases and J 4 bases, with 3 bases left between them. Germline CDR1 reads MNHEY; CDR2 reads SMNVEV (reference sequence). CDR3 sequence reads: CASSSTGELFF. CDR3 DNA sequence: TGTGCCAGCAGCTCCACCGGGGAGCTGTTTTTT.

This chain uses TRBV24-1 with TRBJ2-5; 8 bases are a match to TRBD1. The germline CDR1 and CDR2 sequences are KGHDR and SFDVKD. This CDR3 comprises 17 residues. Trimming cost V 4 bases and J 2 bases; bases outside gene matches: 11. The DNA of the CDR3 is TGTGCCACCAGTGACCCCTCTAACGGACAGGGACAAGAGACCCAGTACTTC. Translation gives CATSDPSNGQGQETQYF.

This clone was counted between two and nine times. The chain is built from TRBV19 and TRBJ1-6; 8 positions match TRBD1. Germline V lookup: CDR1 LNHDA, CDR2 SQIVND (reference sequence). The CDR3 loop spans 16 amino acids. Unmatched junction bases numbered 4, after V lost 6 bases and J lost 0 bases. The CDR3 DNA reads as TGTGCCAGTAGAGGACAGGGAAGCTCCTATAATTCACCCCTCCACTTT. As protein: CASRGQGSSYNSPLHF.

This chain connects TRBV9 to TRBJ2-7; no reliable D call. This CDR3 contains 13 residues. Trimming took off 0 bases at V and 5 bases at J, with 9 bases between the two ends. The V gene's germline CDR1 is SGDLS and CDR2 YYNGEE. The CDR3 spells CASSVASGNEQYF. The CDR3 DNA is TGTGCCAGCAGCGTAGCTTCGGGTAACGAGCAGTACTTC.

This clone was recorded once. CDR3 sequence (DNA): TGTGCCAGCAGTGAGGCAGCGGGGGCCTACGAGCAGTACTTC. Amino acid sequence: CASSEAAGAYEQYF. The chain employs TRBV2 and TRBJ2-7; 8 positions match TRBD2. V lost 3 bases and J lost 2; bases outside the gene matches: 3. The CDR3 loop spans 14 amino acids. The V gene's germline CDR1 is SNHLY and CDR2 FYNNEI.

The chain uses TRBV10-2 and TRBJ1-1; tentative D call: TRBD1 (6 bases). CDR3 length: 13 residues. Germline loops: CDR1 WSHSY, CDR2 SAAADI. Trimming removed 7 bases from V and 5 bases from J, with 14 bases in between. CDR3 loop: CASNQGSGTEAFF. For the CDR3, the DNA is TGCGCCAGCAATCAGGGGTCGGGGACTGAAGCTTTCTTT.

CDR3 sequence: CASSLIAPGQDNSPLHF. The DNA for the CDR3 is TGTGCCAGCAGCTTAATTGCCCCGGGACAAGATAATTCACCCCTCCACTTT. The chain couples TRBV7-8 to TRBJ1-6; perhaps TRBD1 as D (6 bases). Per germline, CDR1 SGHVS and CDR2 FQNEAQ. The V gene lost 2 bases and the J gene lost 5 bases, with 16 bases spanning the gap. The CDR3 has 17 residues.

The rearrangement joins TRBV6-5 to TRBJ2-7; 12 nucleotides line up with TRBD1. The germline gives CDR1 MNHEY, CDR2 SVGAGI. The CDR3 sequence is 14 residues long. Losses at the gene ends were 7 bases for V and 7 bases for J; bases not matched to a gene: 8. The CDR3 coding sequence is TGTGCCAGCACCCTGGGACAGGGGGCGTGGGAGCAGTACTTC. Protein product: CASTLGQGAWEQYF.

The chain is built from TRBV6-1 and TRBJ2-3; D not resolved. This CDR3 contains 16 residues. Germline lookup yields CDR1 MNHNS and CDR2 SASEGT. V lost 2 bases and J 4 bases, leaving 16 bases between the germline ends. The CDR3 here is CASSEWALLKSDTQYF. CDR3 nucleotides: TGTGCCAGCAGTGAATGGGCCCTATTAAAGTCAGATACGCAGTATTTT.

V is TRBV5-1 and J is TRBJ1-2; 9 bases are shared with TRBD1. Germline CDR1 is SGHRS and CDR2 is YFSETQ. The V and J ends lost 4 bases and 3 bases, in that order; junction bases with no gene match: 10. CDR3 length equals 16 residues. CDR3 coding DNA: TGCGCCAGCAGCGCCCCCGGGACAGGGCTGGACTATGGCTACACCTTC. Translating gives CASSAPGTGLDYGYTF.

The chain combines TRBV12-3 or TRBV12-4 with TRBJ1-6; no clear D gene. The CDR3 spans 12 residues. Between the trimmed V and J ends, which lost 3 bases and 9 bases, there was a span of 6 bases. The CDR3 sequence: CASSFVFSPLHF. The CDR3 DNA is TGTGCCAGCAGTTTTGTCTTTTCACCCCTCCACTTT.

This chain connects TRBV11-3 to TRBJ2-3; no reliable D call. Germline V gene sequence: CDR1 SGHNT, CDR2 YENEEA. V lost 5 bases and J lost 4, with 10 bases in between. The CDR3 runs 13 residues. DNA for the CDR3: TGTGCCAGCAGCGCGATAGAGGCAGATACGCAGTATTTT. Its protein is CASSAIEADTQYF.

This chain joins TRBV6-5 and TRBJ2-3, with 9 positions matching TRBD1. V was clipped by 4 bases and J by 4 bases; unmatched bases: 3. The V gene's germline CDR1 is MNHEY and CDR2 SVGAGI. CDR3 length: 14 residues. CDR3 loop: CASSWDREADTQYF. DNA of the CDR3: TGTGCCAGCAGTTGGGACAGGGAGGCAGATACGCAGTATTTT.

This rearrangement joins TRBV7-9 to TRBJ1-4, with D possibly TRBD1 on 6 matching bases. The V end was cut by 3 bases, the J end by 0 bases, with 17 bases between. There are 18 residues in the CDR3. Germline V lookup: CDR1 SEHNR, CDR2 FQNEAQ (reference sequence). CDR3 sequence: CASSLGTTGIATNEKLFF. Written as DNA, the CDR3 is TGTGCCAGCAGCTTGGGAACCACAGGGATCGCAACTAATGAAAAACTGTTTTTT.

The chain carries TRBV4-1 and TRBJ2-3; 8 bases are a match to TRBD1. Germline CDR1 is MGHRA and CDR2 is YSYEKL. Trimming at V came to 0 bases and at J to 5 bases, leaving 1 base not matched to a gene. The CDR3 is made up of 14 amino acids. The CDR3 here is CASSQETGEDTQYF. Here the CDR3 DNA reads TGCGCCAGCAGCCAAGAGACAGGGGAAGATACGCAGTATTTT.

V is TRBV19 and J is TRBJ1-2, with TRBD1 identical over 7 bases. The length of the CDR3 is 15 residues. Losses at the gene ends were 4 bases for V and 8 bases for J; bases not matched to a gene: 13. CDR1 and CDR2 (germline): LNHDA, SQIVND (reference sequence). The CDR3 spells CASSSTTGDPGGYTF. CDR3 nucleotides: TGTGCCAGTAGTAGCACTACAGGGGATCCTGGGGGCTACACCTTC.